This TCR beta chain was observed in a study of blood T cell repertoires in COVID-19. Study-level information: Specimens from acute and convalescent COVID-19 originated in the United States, Italy and Spain.

From germline, CDR1 is SGHTA and CDR2 FQGTGA. V was cut by 5 bases and J by 6 bases, with 8 bases left in between. This CDR3 contains 12 residues. Sequencing was performed with immunoSEQ multiplex PCR; in TCRdb, only in-frame clones are kept and a portion is missing. The sample includes 300,000 to 400,000 clones, approximately 81% seen only once; the top ten take 1.9%. Recruitment covered roughly 22 US areas and drew participants whose ages spanned 18 to 89 years. Researchers sorted participants into cohorts using their self-reported clinical history. The specimen was PBMCs or T cells enriched from blood (not recorded which). This sequence was found in a woman in her twenties or thirties who had been exposed to COVID-19. The rearrangement links TRBV7-3 to TRBJ2-1; D gene uncertain. The CDR3 nucleotides read TGTGCCAGCAGCCGTGTCCTCAATGAGCAGTTCTTC. Translation: CASSRVLNEQFF.